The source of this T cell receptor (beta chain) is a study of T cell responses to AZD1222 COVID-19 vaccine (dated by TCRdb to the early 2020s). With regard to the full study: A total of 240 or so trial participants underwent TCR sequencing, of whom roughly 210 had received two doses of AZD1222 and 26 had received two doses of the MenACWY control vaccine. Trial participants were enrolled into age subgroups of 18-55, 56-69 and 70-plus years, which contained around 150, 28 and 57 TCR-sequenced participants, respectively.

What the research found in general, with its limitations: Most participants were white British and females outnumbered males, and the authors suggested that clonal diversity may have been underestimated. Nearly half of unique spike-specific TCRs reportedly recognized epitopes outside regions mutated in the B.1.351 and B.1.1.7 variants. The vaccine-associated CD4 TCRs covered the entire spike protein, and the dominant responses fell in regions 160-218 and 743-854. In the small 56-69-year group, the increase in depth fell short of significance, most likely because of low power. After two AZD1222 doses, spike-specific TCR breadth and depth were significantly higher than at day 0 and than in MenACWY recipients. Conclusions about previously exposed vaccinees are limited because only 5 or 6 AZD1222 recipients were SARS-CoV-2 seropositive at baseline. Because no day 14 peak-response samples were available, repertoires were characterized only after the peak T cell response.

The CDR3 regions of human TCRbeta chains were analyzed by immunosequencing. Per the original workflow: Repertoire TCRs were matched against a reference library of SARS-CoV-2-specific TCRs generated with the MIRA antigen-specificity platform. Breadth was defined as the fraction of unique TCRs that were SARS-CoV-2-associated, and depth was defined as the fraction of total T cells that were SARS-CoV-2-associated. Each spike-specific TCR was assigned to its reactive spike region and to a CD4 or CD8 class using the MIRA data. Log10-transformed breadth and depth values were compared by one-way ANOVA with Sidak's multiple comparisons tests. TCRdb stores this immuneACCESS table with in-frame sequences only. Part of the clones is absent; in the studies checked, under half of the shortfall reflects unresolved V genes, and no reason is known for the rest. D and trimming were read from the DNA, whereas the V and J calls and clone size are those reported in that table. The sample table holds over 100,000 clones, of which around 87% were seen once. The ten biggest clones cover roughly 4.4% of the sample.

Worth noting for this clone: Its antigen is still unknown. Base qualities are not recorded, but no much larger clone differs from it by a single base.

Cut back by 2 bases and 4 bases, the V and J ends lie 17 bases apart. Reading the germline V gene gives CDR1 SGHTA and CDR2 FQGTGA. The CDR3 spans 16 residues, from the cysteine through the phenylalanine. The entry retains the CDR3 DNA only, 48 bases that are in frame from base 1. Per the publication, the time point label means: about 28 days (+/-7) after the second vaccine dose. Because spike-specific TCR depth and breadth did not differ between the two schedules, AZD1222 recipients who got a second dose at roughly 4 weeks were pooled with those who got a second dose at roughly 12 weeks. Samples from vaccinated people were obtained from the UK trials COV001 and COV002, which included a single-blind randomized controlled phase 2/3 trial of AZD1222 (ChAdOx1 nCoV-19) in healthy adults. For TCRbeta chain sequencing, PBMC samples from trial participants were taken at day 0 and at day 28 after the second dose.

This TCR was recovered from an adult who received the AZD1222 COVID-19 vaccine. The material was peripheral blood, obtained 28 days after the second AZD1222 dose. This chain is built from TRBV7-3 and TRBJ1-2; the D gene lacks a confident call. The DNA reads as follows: TGTGCCAGCAGCTTATTCTTTCGGAGGGATGGCTATGGCTACACCTTC. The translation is CASSLFFRRDGYGYTF.